The 10 T cell receptor beta chains in this list originate from one sample, sequenced in a study of blood T cells in healthy people across ages. Alongside a J-beta primer mix, a sample-barcoded 5' primer served in a second PCR lasting roughly 6 to 11 cycles. TCRdb reanalysed the 5' RACE reads using MiXCR and keeps one entry per CDR3 protein. The sample records about 1.4 million distinct CDR3 sequences, approximately 59% being singletons. The sequenced sample consisted of blood. The receptors originated from a man aged 18 to 29 in good health.

The gene calls are TRBV20-1 and TRBJ1-2; D is ambiguous. Trimming removed 6 bases from V and 1 base from J, with 12 bases in between. Germline CDR1 and CDR2: DFQATT and SNEGSKA (reference sequence). The CDR3 contains 13 residues. CDR3 DNA: TGCAGTGCCTTCCCCCCGAATAACTATGGCTACACCTTC. This translates into CSAFPPNNYGYTF.

The J gene is TRBJ2-4, the V gene TRBV12-3 or TRBV12-4; the match to TRBD1 covers 10 bases. V lost 4 bases to trimming and J lost 9 bases; unmatched junction nucleotides: 6. The CDR3 is 14 amino acids. CDR3 nucleotide sequence: TGTGCCAGCAGTTCAGGGACAGGGGCGGCCATTCAGTACTTC. Protein product: CASSSGTGAAIQYF.

This clonotype was recorded a few times. The gene calls are TRBV4-2 and TRBJ2-1; 7 nucleotides line up with TRBD2. V dropped 0 bases and J dropped 6; count of bases not matched to a gene: 5. From germline, CDR1 is LGHNA and CDR2 YNFKEQ. CDR3 length: 15 residues. The CDR3 loop reads CASSQEGGGPNEQFF. The CDR3 nucleotides are TGTGCCAGCAGCCAAGAGGGGGGAGGGCCCAATGAGCAGTTCTTC.

The chain couples TRBV20-1 to TRBJ2-7; the D call may be TRBD1 or TRBD2 (5 bases each). The J call may be mistaken, given a closer DNA end match to TRBJ2-4. CDR3 length equals 13 residues. CDR1 is DFQATT and CDR2 is SNEGSKA in the germline V gene (reference sequence). CDR3 sequence: CSARTGTGNIQYF. The CDR3 bases are TGCAGTGCTAGGACCGGGACCGGGAACATTCAGTACTTC.

This clonotype was seen a handful of times. V and J are TRBV5-4 and TRBJ2-4; D remains ambiguous. The J call is uncertain, as TRBJ2-7 better fits the DNA end. Germline values: CDR1 SGHNT, CDR2 YYREEE (reference sequence). The CDR3 loop spans 13 amino acids. The CDR3 bases are TGTGCCAGCAGCTTGGACTATTCCAACGAGCAGTACTTC. Its protein is CASSLDYSNEQYF.

J is TRBJ1-6 and V is TRBV3-1, with a weak D call TRBD1 (6 bases). Germline CDR1 is LGHDT and CDR2 is YNNKEL (reference sequence). Trimming left V 2 bases short and J 9 bases short, with 20 bases between. The CDR3 extends over 17 amino acids. The CDR3 nucleotides are TGTGCCAGCAGCCAACTCAGGATGGGGGGCGTAGTTTCACCCCTCCACTTT. This codes for CASSQLRMGGVVSPLHF.

This clonotype was counted between two and nine times. The gene calls are TRBV19 and TRBJ2-1; 10 bases align to TRBD1. Germline V gives CDR1 LNHDA, CDR2 SQIVND (reference sequence). The CDR3 covers 14 residues. Trimming removed 5 bases from V and 7 bases from J; junction bases left unmatched: 5. For the CDR3, the DNA is TGTGCCAGTAGTCTTTGGACAGGGGGAAATGAGCAGTTCTTC. It yields the protein CASSLWTGGNEQFF.

This clonotype was counted only a few times. The chain joins TRBV4-1 to TRBJ1-2, with TRBD1 matching over 7 bases. J gave up 8 bases and V 2 bases, and 11 bases lay outside the gene matches. CDR3 size: 15 residues. Germline-derived CDR1 and CDR2 are MGHRA and YSYEKL. The CDR3 loop reads CASSQLETGARGYTF. In nucleotides, the CDR3 is TGCGCCAGCAGCCAACTTGAAACAGGGGCTCGGGGCTACACCTTC.

About this clonotype: It may be a read error: a sequence one base away is much more abundant. The V and J genes are TRBV5-1 and TRBJ2-2, with 8 bases that match TRBD1. This CDR3 spans 15 amino acids. The germline CDR1 and CDR2 sequences are SGHRS and YFSETQ. Unmatched junction bases numbered 6, after V lost 5 bases and J lost 3 bases. CDR3 in DNA: TGCGCCAGCAGATTCAGGGGGCAGGACACCGGGGAGCTGTTTTTT. This sequence encodes CASRFRGQDTGELFF.

The DNA of the CDR3 is TGCAGCGTTGAAGGACTCAAAGAGCAAACTGAAGCTTTCTTT. As protein: CSVEGLKEQTEAFF. This chain connects TRBV29-1 to TRBJ1-1; no clear D. Germline CDR1 is SQVTM and CDR2 is ANQGSEA. Trimming pared 1 base from V and 5 bases from J, leaving 14 bases between. The CDR3 length is 14 residues. Supplemented by reference TRBV29-1 and TRBJ1-1, the full variable domain reads SAVISQKPSRDICQRGTSLTIQCQVDSQVTMMFWYRQQPGQSLTLIATANQGSEATYESGFVIDKFPISRPNLTFSTLTVSNMSPEDSSIYLCSVEGLKEQTEAFFGQGTRLTVV.